This T cell receptor beta chain emerged from a study of T cell responses to AZD1222 COVID-19 vaccine. About the research overall: It was second doses at about 4 or about 12 weeks that were pooled.

The method was immunoSEQ multiplex PCR; TCRdb's version includes in-frame clones alone and lacks a portion of them. The table lists around 100,000 clones, roughly 89% of them singletons. A word on this clone: The antigen is undetermined.

General study points: Spike was spanned by vaccine-associated CD4 TCRs, with dominance at 160-218 and 743-854. Once two AZD1222 doses were given, Spike-specific TCR breadth and depth went up. Only after the peak T cell response were repertoires sampled.

Germline CDR1 and CDR2: MNHEY and SMNVEV (reference sequence). CDR3 length: 18 residues. With 2 bases removed from V and 0 bases from J, the gap between germline ends came to 17 bases. The sequenced sample was peripheral blood, obtained on day 0 of AZD1222 vaccination. The chain uses TRBV27 and TRBJ1-5; D call uncertain. The sequence was obtained from an adult in good health. This CDR3 reads CASSLKVPAPFSNQPQHF. CDR3 DNA sequence: TGTGCCAGCAGTTTAAAGGTGCCCGCTCCCTTTAGCAATCAGCCCCAGCATTTT.